The rows below give T cell receptor beta chains drawn from one sample of a study of cytomegalovirus exposure and HLA in healthy donors. Here immunoSEQ multiplex PCR was the method, and the copy in TCRdb shows in-frame clones only, minus some. The sample table includes some 110,000 clones. The sequenced sample was PBMCs. These receptors originate from a man in his forties in good health and CMV-seronegative. Both conserved end residues are part of each CDR3. The order of the fields is CDR3 DNA, CDR3 protein, J gene, V gene, D gene. D genes are given only for firm matches.

DNA: TGCAGCGCTCCAACTAGCGGGGGAAATGAGCAGTTCTTC
CDR3: CSAPTSGGNEQFF
J: TRBJ2-1
V: TRBV29-1
D: TRBD2

DNA: TGTGCCAGCAGCTTCTTCGACAGATCCTACGAGCAGTACTTC
CDR3: CASSFFDRSYEQYF
J: TRBJ2-7
V: TRBV5-6
D: NA

DNA: TGTGCCAGCAGTACCAGACAGGGTGGGGAAAAACTGTTTTTT
CDR3: CASSTRQGGEKLFF
J: TRBJ1-4
V: TRBV28
D: TRBD1

DNA: TGTGCCATCAGTGGCGGGGGGATATACGAGCAGTACTTC
CDR3: CAISGGGIYEQYF
J: TRBJ2-7
V: TRBV10-3
D: TRBD2

DNA: TGTGCCAGCAGCGTAGGAACTAGCGGGAAGGAGACCCAGTACTTC
CDR3: CASSVGTSGKETQYF
J: TRBJ2-5
V: TRBV9
D: TRBD2

DNA: TGTGCCAGCAGCTTGACAGGACTAAGCAATCAGCCCCAGCATTTT
CDR3: CASSLTGLSNQPQHF
J: TRBJ1-5
V: TRBV5-5
D: NA

DNA: TGTGCCAGTAGTACGACTAGCGGGAGTATCTACGAGCAGTACTTC
CDR3: CASSTTSGSIYEQYF
J: TRBJ2-7
V: TRBV19
D: TRBD2

DNA: TGTGCCAGCAGCTCCGGAGGAACCTCGCAGTATTTT
CDR3: CASSSGGTSQYF
J: TRBJ2-3
V: TRBV7-9
D: NA

DNA: TGCGCCAGCAGCCTACAGGGAAATAACTATGGCTACACCTTC
CDR3: CASSLQGNNYGYTF
J: TRBJ1-2
V: TRBV5-1
D: NA

DNA: TGTGCCAGCAGTGAAGCAGAGGGGGCCAAGAACATTCAGTACTTC
CDR3: CASSEAEGAKNIQYF
J: TRBJ2-4
V: TRBV2
D: TRBD1

DNA: TGTGCCAGCTCTCTGGGACTAGCGGGAGACTACGAGCAGTACTTC
CDR3: CASSLGLAGDYEQYF
J: TRBJ2-7
V: TRBV18
D: TRBD2

DNA: TGCAGCGTGGACAGGGGGGGGACTGAAGCTTTCTTT
CDR3: CSVDRGGTEAFF
J: TRBJ1-1
V: TRBV29-1
D: TRBD1

DNA: TGTGCCACCTCGGGGCGGGAGGATTACGAGCAGTACTTC
CDR3: CATSGREDYEQYF
J: TRBJ2-7
V: TRBV5-4
D: TRBD2

DNA: TGTGCCAGCCGGACAGGGGACGAAAAACTGTTTTTT
CDR3: CASRTGDEKLFF
J: TRBJ1-4
V: TRBV6-6
D: TRBD1

DNA: TGTGCCAGCAAACCAGAGGCGGGACACTATGGCTACACCTTC
CDR3: CASKPEAGHYGYTF
J: TRBJ1-2
V: TRBV2
D: NA

DNA: TGCGCCAGCAGCTTGGTTGGGACAGGGGCCCTAGATACGCAGTATTTT
CDR3: CASSLVGTGALDTQYF
J: TRBJ2-3
V: TRBV5-1
D: TRBD1

DNA: TGTGCCAGCATCCCTTCTAGCGGGAGTTCGTGGAATGAGCAGTTCTTC
CDR3: CASIPSSGSSWNEQFF
J: TRBJ2-1
V: TRBV7-9
D: TRBD2

DNA: TGTGCCAGTAGTATCTCGACAGGATCATGGGGCTACACCTTC
CDR3: CASSISTGSWGYTF
J: TRBJ1-2
V: TRBV19
D: NA

DNA: TGCGCCAGCAGTGAGACAGGGACAGGGACCTACGAGCAGTACTTC
CDR3: CASSETGTGTYEQYF
J: TRBJ2-7
V: TRBV10-1
D: TRBD1

DNA: TGTGCCAGCAGCCCGGGGGGGTCCCACTTTTATTCACCCCTCCACTTT
CDR3: CASSPGGSHFYSPLHF
J: TRBJ1-6
V: TRBV7-9
D: NA

DNA: TGTGCCAGCAGTGAAAGTGGGTCCCTCTGGGCCAATGAGCAGTTCTTC
CDR3: CASSESGSLWANEQFF
J: TRBJ2-1
V: TRBV2
D: NA

DNA: TGTGCCATCAGTGAGTCTGGGGGGAATAATGAAAAACTGTTTTTT
CDR3: CAISESGGNNEKLFF
J: TRBJ1-4
V: TRBV10-3
D: NA

DNA: TGTGCCAGCAGCAACCCCGGGACAGATACGCAGTATTTT
CDR3: CASSNPGTDTQYF
J: TRBJ2-3
V: TRBV7-2
D: NA

DNA: TGTGCCAGCAGCCCGGACAGGGGGAGCAACCAGGCTGCCAAAAACATTCAGTACTTC
CDR3: CASSPDRGSNQAAKNIQYF
J: TRBJ2-4
V: TRBV7-6
D: TRBD1

DNA: TGTGCCAGCAGCTATGCCGGGGGCTACGAGCAGTACTTC
CDR3: CASSYAGGYEQYF
J: TRBJ2-7
V: TRBV11-3
D: NA

DNA: TGTGCCAGCAGCCTCAGGGTTTCGTATGGCTACACCTTC
CDR3: CASSLRVSYGYTF
J: TRBJ1-2
V: TRBV2
D: NA

DNA: TGTGCCAGCAGACCGGGGCAGGGGGATGGCTACACCTTC
CDR3: CASRPGQGDGYTF
J: TRBJ1-2
V: TRBV6-1
D: TRBD1

DNA: TGTGCCAGCAGCTTATTTCTAACCAACAATGAGCAGTTCTTC
CDR3: CASSLFLTNNEQFF
J: TRBJ2-1
V: TRBV11-2
D: NA

DNA: TGTGCCAGCAGTTTTTACGGCTTGGCGGGCGGTATGCAGTATTTT
CDR3: CASSFYGLAGGMQYF
J: TRBJ2-3
V: TRBV28
D: NA

DNA: TGTGCCAGCAGGGCGGCAGGGGGCAATCAGCCCCAGCATTTT
CDR3: CASRAAGGNQPQHF
J: TRBJ1-5
V: TRBV6-5
D: NA

DNA: TGTGCCTGGAGTCCCCCGGCTAGCGGGAGGAGGGAAGGGCAGTACTTC
CDR3: CAWSPPASGRREGQYF
J: TRBJ2-7
V: TRBV30
D: TRBD2

DNA: TGTGCCAGCAGCCGGGGGGTAGTGAACACCGGGGAGCTGTTTTTT
CDR3: CASSRGVVNTGELFF
J: TRBJ2-2
V: TRBV9
D: TRBD2

DNA: TGTGCCAGCAGTTCGGGACAGGGGGGACATGAGCAGTTCTTC
CDR3: CASSSGQGGHEQFF
J: TRBJ2-1
V: TRBV6-5
D: TRBD1

DNA: TGTGCCAGCAGCTCAGCGGCAGATACGCAGTATTTT
CDR3: CASSSAADTQYF
J: TRBJ2-3
V: TRBV5-4
D: NA

DNA: TGTGCCAGCAGCATAGGAAACAGGGTCGGGGCCGAGCAGTACTTC
CDR3: CASSIGNRVGAEQYF
J: TRBJ2-7
V: TRBV13
D: NA

DNA: TGCGCCAGCAGCCAAGTTTGGACAGGGGGCCCTGGGGCCAACGTCCTGACTTTC
CDR3: CASSQVWTGGPGANVLTF
J: TRBJ2-6
V: TRBV4-3
D: TRBD1

DNA: TGTGCCAGTATTTCACAGATGGACACTGAAGCTTTCTTT
CDR3: CASISQMDTEAFF
J: TRBJ1-1
V: TRBV19
D: NA

DNA: TGCAGCCTCTGGGCAGGGGGAATCACTGAAGCTTTCTTT
CDR3: CSLWAGGITEAFF
J: TRBJ1-1
V: TRBV29-1
D: TRBD1

DNA: TGCGCCAGCAGCGGACAGGGAGCAGATACGCAGTATTTT
CDR3: CASSGQGADTQYF
J: TRBJ2-3
V: TRBV5-1
D: TRBD1

DNA: TGTGCCAGCAGCAATGAAGTCTTCGGGAGACGGACTGAAGCTTTCTTT
CDR3: CASSNEVFGRRTEAFF
J: TRBJ1-1
V: TRBV9
D: NA

DNA: TGTGCCAGCAGTAACGACAGGGCGGCTGGCTACACCTTC
CDR3: CASSNDRAAGYTF
J: TRBJ1-2
V: TRBV11-3
D: TRBD1

DNA: TGCAGCGTATCGGGGGGAGGGAGGGAGCAGTACTTC
CDR3: CSVSGGGREQYF
J: TRBJ2-7
V: TRBV29-1
D: TRBD2

DNA: TGCGCCAGCAGCTTGAACCCGGAGATCACAGATACGCAGTATTTT
CDR3: CASSLNPEITDTQYF
J: TRBJ2-3
V: TRBV5-1
D: NA

DNA: TGTGCCAGCAGCTTAGTGAACGGTATGAACACTGAAGCTTTCTTT
CDR3: CASSLVNGMNTEAFF
J: TRBJ1-1
V: TRBV7-8
D: NA

DNA: TGTGCCAGCAGCCAAGATGCGGGGCCCTATGGCTACACCTTC
CDR3: CASSQDAGPYGYTF
J: TRBJ1-2
V: TRBV4-2
D: NA

DNA: TGTGCCAGCAGCTTCCCGGGAGGGGTAGATACGCAGTATTTT
CDR3: CASSFPGGVDTQYF
J: TRBJ2-3
V: TRBV11-1
D: TRBD2

DNA: TGTGCCGCGGGGACTGGGGCCAACGTCCTGACTTTC
CDR3: CAAGTGANVLTF
J: TRBJ2-6
V: TRBV19
D: NA

DNA: TGCGCCAGCAGCTCCCTACCCCGCTCCTACAATGAGCAGTTCTTC
CDR3: CASSSLPRSYNEQFF
J: TRBJ2-1
V: TRBV5-1
D: NA

DNA: TGTGCCAGCAGCCCGGTTACAGGGGCGCCTCAAGAGACCCAGTACTTC
CDR3: CASSPVTGAPQETQYF
J: TRBJ2-5
V: TRBV7-9
D: TRBD1

DNA: TGCGCCAGCAGCCAAGAATCTTGGGGCTTACGCCCTCCGATTGATACGCAGTATTTT
CDR3: CASSQESWGLRPPIDTQYF
J: TRBJ2-3
V: TRBV4-1
D: NA

DNA: TGTGCCAGCAGCCCCCGCGCTGCGGGAGGCCAAGAGACCCAGTACTTC
CDR3: CASSPRAAGGQETQYF
J: TRBJ2-5
V: TRBV7-6
D: TRBD2

DNA: TGCGCCAGCAGCCTTGACAGGGATGGCTACACCTTC
CDR3: CASSLDRDGYTF
J: TRBJ1-2
V: TRBV4-1
D: TRBD1